The present TCR beta chain was sequenced within a study of blood T cells in healthy people across ages. Study observations and caveats: Higher diversity, along with more naive CD4+ cells, distinguished long-lived donors from aged donors.

This clonotype was recorded a few times. Its specificity is not known. A second PCR, run for roughly 7 to 11 cycles, used a sample-barcoded 5' primer plus a J-beta primer mix. TCRdb re-called the 5' RACE reads with MiXCR, one entry per CDR3 protein. The sample lists about 1.1 million distinct CDR3 sequences, under 40% occurring once. The ends were cut back, 7 bases at V and 2 bases at J, with 15 bases in the middle. CDR1 and CDR2 from the germline V gene are DFQATT and SNEGSKA (reference sequence). This CDR3 comprises 14 residues. All donors came from Russia, were Caucasian and healthy, and spanned ages about 6 to 95. Every donor provided ten milliliters of peripheral blood.

This chain joins TRBV20-1 and TRBJ2-1; TRBD1 is a possible D gene (6 bases). The source of this sequence is a man between 18 and 35 years old in good health. Sequenced input: blood. Written as DNA, the CDR3 is TGCAGTGTTAAAGAGGGGGTCCCCTACAATGAGCAGTTCTTC. Protein product: CSVKEGVPYNEQFF.